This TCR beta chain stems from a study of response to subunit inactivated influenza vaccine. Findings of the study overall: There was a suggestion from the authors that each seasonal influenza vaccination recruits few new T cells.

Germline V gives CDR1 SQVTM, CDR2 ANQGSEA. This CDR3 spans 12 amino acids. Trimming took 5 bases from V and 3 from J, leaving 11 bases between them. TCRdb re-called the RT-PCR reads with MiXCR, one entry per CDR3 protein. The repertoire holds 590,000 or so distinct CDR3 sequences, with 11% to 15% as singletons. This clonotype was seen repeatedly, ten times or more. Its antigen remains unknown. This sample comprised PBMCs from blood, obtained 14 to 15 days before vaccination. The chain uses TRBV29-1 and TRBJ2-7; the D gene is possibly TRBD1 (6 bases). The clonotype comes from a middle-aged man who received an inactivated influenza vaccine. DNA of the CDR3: TGCAGCGTTAGAGGACAGATCTACGAGCAGTACTTC. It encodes CSVRGQIYEQYF.